The entry below gives a single T cell receptor beta chain sequence along with its context. Its antigen is not identified. The data were obtained in a study of blood T cells in healthy people across ages. Findings of the study overall: Roughly linear age-related decline in beta diversity appeared, significant by age approximately 40.

Germline loops: CDR1 MDHEN, CDR2 SYDVKM. CDR3 length equals 15 residues. Trimming took off 7 bases at V and 0 bases at J, with 16 bases between the two ends. The authors ran a second PCR of about 7 to 11 cycles using a sample-barcoded 5' primer and a J-beta primer mix. TCRdb itself ran the 5' RACE reads through MiXCR, one entry per CDR3 protein. The sample has some 890,000 distinct CDR3 sequences; about 27% are singletons. The sample was also linked to a second study, of T cells of mothers and their children.

This clonotype was sampled from a woman in her forties in good health. Specimen: blood. This sequence joins TRBV28 and TRBJ2-7; TRBD2 might be the D (7 bases). The CDR3, as DNA: TGTGCCAGCACCGACCCGGGGGGCTCCTCCTACGAGCAGTACTTC. Its protein product is CASTDPGGSSYEQYF. Full variable domain (rest looked up from reference TRBV28 and TRBJ2-7): DVKVTQSSRYLVKRTGEKVFLECVQDMDHENMFWYRQDPGLGLRLIYFSYDVKMKEKGDIPEGYSVSREKKERFSLILESASTNQTSMYLCASTDPGGSSYEQYFGPGTRLTVT.